The clone carrying this TCR beta chain came up many times. This sample is part of a study of T-cell reconstitution after alpha-beta-depleted transplantation in children. This CDR3 contains 17 residues. CDR1 is MGHDK, CDR2 SYGVNS, per germline. J lost 1 base, V lost 3 bases, and 3 bases had no gene match. Unique molecular identifiers were used to barcode this TCRbeta library. TCRdb re-called the PCR reads through MiXCR, storing one row per CDR3 protein. The sample lists roughly 200,000 distinct CDR3 sequences, around 7% occurring once. Sequenced here: PBMCs from the stem cell graft donor, sampled from the stem cell graft. This receptor was taken from a human donor who donated a stem cell graft to a child with Wiskott-Aldrich syndrome. The chain employs TRBV25-1 and TRBJ2-1; 13 bases agree with TRBD2. The CDR3 DNA sequence: TGTGCCAGCAGTGAGACTAGCGGGAGGCCTTCCTACAATGAGCAGTTCTTC. It encodes CASSETSGRPSYNEQFF.